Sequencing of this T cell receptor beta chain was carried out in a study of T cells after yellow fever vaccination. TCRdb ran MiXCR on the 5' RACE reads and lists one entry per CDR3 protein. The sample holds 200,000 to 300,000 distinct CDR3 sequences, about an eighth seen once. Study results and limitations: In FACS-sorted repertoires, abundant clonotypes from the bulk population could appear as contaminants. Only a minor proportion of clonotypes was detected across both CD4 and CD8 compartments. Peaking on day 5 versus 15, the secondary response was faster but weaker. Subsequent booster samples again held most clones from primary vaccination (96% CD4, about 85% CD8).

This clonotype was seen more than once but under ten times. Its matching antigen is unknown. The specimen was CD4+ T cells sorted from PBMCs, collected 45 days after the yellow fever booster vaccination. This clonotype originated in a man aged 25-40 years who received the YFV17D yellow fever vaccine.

Here the CDR3 reads CASISDSPTYEQYF. The DNA of the CDR3 is TGTGCCAGCATTAGTGACTCTCCGACCTACGAGCAGTACTTC. The genes are TRBV6-2 or TRBV6-3 and TRBJ2-7, with D unclear. The V gene lost 7 bases and the J gene lost 2 bases, with 15 bases spanning the gap. This CDR3 region has 14 residues. CDR1 MNHEY and CDR2 SVGEGT come from the germline V gene.